The 21 T cell receptor beta chains listed next were all sequenced from one sample in a study of T cells in Graves' hyperthyroidism and ophthalmopathy. Amplification of TCR beta CDR3 regions used RNA as the template. RT-PCR in the first round (using the HTBI primer set) targeted the TCR CDR3. A single record per CDR3 protein comes from TCRdb applying MiXCR to the multiplex PCR reads. In the table there are about 700,000 distinct CDR3 sequences, roughly 15% of which are singletons. The material sequenced was blood. The origin of the receptors is a young woman with Graves' hyperthyroidism.

CDR3 amino acids: CASSIVLAGVPEQYF. CDR3 bases: TGTGCCAGCAGTATAGTACTAGCGGGAGTCCCTGAGCAGTACTTC. The genes are TRBV6-1 and TRBJ2-7; 11 bases are shared with TRBD2. Germline values: CDR1 MNHNS, CDR2 SASEGT. The CDR3 is 15 amino acids. Trimming cost V 5 bases and J 7 bases; bases outside gene matches: 10.

CDR3 residues: CASSEWGSTNEKLFF. The DNA of the CDR3 is TGTGCCAGCAGTGAATGGGGGTCAACTAATGAAAAACTGTTTTTT. The V and J genes are TRBV25-1 and TRBJ1-4, with a weak D call TRBD1 (5 bases). Germline V lookup: CDR1 MGHDK, CDR2 SYGVNS. V lost 1 base and J 0 bases, leaving 6 bases between the germline ends. This CDR3 region has 15 residues.

This clonotype was detected only a few times. V and J are TRBV20-1 and TRBJ2-3, with 10 bases fitting TRBD2. V was pared by 7 bases and J by 5 bases, with 6 bases of the junction left unmatched. There are 13 residues in the CDR3. Germline CDR1 DFQATT, CDR2 SNEGSKA (reference sequence). The CDR3 region has the DNA TGCAGTGTCCTAGCGGGAGTTCAAGATACGCAGTATTTT. It codes for CSVLAGVQDTQYF.

This sequence joins TRBV25-1 and TRBJ1-4; no reliable D call. CDR3 length equals 15 residues. Trimming cost V 3 bases and J 5 bases, with 13 bases left between them. CDR1 is MGHDK, CDR2 SYGVNS, per germline. The CDR3 coding sequence is TGTGCCAGCAGTGAGGGTGAAAGGGCGAATGAAAAACTGTTTTTT. This sequence encodes CASSEGERANEKLFF.

The genes are TRBV5-1 and TRBJ2-5, with unresolved D. Germline lookup yields CDR1 SGHRS and CDR2 YFSETQ. The CDR3 has 13 amino acids. V lost 0 bases to trimming and J lost 5 bases, with 8 bases between them. The CDR3 nucleotides read TGCGCCAGCAGCTTGGCTGGAACGGAGACCCAGTACTTC. Its protein is CASSLAGTETQYF.

Concerning this clonotype itself: A much larger clone sits a single nucleotide away, making a read error possible. This sequence joins TRBV6-1 and TRBJ2-3; D uncertain. This CDR3 has 13 residues. Germline CDR1 is MNHNS and CDR2 is SASEGT. DNA for the CDR3: TGTGCCAGCGCACCTGACCGGAAGAGTACGCACTATTTT. This translates into CASAPDRKSTHYF.

This clonotype was counted only a few times. The J gene is TRBJ2-3, the V gene TRBV6-5; D is perhaps TRBD2 (5 bases). Deletions cut 4 bases from V and 6 bases from J, with 11 bases between. The CDR3 extends over 13 amino acids. CDR1 and CDR2 from the germline V gene are MNHEY and SVGAGI. The chain's CDR3 is CASSFSREDTQYF. CDR3 DNA sequence: TGTGCCAGCAGTTTTTCGAGGGAGGATACGCAGTATTTT.

This clonotype has ten or more counts. The rearrangement links TRBV2 to TRBJ1-5, with D perhaps TRBD1 (5 bases). Deletions cut 7 bases from V and 6 bases from J, with 16 bases between. The CDR3 is 14 residues long. Germline V lookup: CDR1 SNHLY, CDR2 FYNNEI. The CDR3 bases are TGTGCCAGCAATGACGGGGGAAAAGGTCAGCCCCAGCATTTT. Protein sequence: CASNDGGKGQPQHF.

The V and J genes are TRBV9 and TRBJ1-2; D is uncertain. Germline CDR1 is SGDLS and CDR2 is YYNGEE. This CDR3 spans 17 amino acids. V was pared by 0 bases and J by 4 bases, with 19 bases between. The DNA of the CDR3 is TGTGCCAGCAGCGTAGCCCTAAGCCGCGGACTGGGCTATGGCTACACCTTC. Translated: CASSVALSRGLGYGYTF.

The chain is built from TRBV19 and TRBJ1-1; no clear D gene. This CDR3 spans 14 amino acids. CDR1 LNHDA and CDR2 SQIVND come from the germline V gene (reference sequence). Trimming cost V 2 bases and J 11 bases, with 18 bases left between them. CDR3 sequence reads: CASSIKASSEIAFF. As DNA, the CDR3 is TGTGCCAGTAGTATAAAGGCATCATCTGAAATCGCTTTCTTT.

The V gene is TRBV5-5, the J gene TRBJ2-7; 7 nucleotides agree with TRBD2. The germline gives CDR1 SGHKS, CDR2 YYEKEE (reference sequence). This CDR3 comprises 18 residues. V trimming: 2 bases; J trimming: 2 bases; junction bases outside the gene matches: 16. Written as DNA, the CDR3 is TGTGCCAGCAGCTTTGAGACGACGATAGCTAGCGGCCCCTACGAGCAGTACTTC. Encoded protein: CASSFETTIASGPYEQYF. The whole variable domain, filled in from reference TRBV5-5 and TRBJ2-7, reads DAGVTQSPTHLIKTRGQQVTLRCSPISGHKSVSWYQQVLGQGPQFIFQYYEKEERGRGNFPDRFSARQFPNYSSELNVNALLLGDSALYLCASSFETTIASGPYEQYFGPGTRLTVT.

This clonotype was seen at least ten times. The V gene is TRBV2, the J gene TRBJ1-2; no definite D call. Germline V gene data show CDR1 as SNHLY and CDR2 as FYNNEI. Trimming shortened V by 2 bases and J by 11 bases, and 18 bases separated the two germline ends. The CDR3 is 14 residues long. The CDR3 sequence is CASSESGSLWRYTF. Written as DNA, the CDR3 is TGTGCCAGCAGTGAATCTGGGAGTCTATGGAGGTACACCTTC.

A few counts support this clonotype. V is TRBV3-1 and J is TRBJ1-6; possibly TRBD1 for D (6 bases). Per the germline V gene, CDR1 is LGHDT and CDR2 is YNNKEL (reference sequence). V lost 0 bases and J lost 8, with 20 bases in between. The CDR3 has 18 residues. DNA of the CDR3: TGTGCCAGCAGCCAAGATATGGCCCGGGGGCGATATGATTCACCCCTCCACTTT. This encodes CASSQDMARGRYDSPLHF. Full variable domain (remainder filled in from reference TRBV3-1 and TRBJ1-6): DTAVSQTPKYLVTQMGNDKSIKCEQNLGHDTMYWYKQDSKKFLKIMFSYNNKELIINETVPNRFSPKSPDKAHLNLHINSLELGDSAVYFCASSQDMARGRYDSPLHFGNGTRLTVT.

At least ten counts were recorded for this clonotype. V is TRBV7-9 and J is TRBJ2-7, with unresolved D. CDR3 length equals 12 residues. Trimming shortened V by 4 bases and J by 6 bases, and 10 bases separated the two germline ends. Germline CDR1 and CDR2: SEHNR and FQNEAQ (reference sequence). The CDR3 DNA is TGTGCCAGCAGCTCCCCCTCGGGCGAGCAGTACTTC. Amino acids: CASSSPSGEQYF. Together with reference TRBV7-9 and TRBJ2-7, the CDR3 gives the full variable domain: DTGVSQNPRHKITKRGQNVTFRCDPISEHNRLYWYRQTLGQGPEFLTYFQNEAQLEKSRLLSDRFSAERPKGSFSTLEIQRTEQGDSAMYLCASSSPSGEQYFGPGTRLTVT.

This clonotype came up many times. CDR3: CASSRWTGGFNEQFF. CDR3 nucleotide sequence: TGTGCCAGCAGCCGTTGGACAGGGGGCTTCAATGAGCAGTTCTTC. The chain has TRBV3-1 and TRBJ2-1, with 11 nucleotides matching TRBD1. Per the germline V gene, CDR1 is LGHDT and CDR2 is YNNKEL (reference sequence). The CDR3 totals 15 residues. The V gene end was trimmed by 4 bases and the J gene end by 6 bases; junction bases not matched to a gene: 5.

J is TRBJ1-5 and V is TRBV9, with a tentative D call TRBD1 (6 bases). Trimming removed 3 bases at V and 0 bases at J, with 10 bases between. Germline loops: CDR1 SGDLS, CDR2 YYNGEE. This CDR3 is built from 15 residues. The CDR3 DNA is TGTGCCAGCAGCGAAGGGGGTGGTAGCAATCAGCCCCAGCATTTT. Translating gives CASSEGGGSNQPQHF.

The table lists this clonotype with a few counts. The chain couples TRBV12-3 or TRBV12-4 to TRBJ1-2; 8 positions match TRBD1. This CDR3 has 14 residues. J gave up 8 bases and V 3 bases, and 8 bases lay outside the gene matches. CDR3 region: CASSFRTGHRGYTF. The CDR3, as DNA: TGTGCCAGCAGTTTCCGGACAGGGCACCGGGGCTACACCTTC.

This clonotype came up a few times. The gene calls are TRBV18 and TRBJ2-5; weak D call: TRBD2 (6 bases). Germline V gene sequence: CDR1 KGHSH, CDR2 LQKENI. The V end lost 2 bases, the J end lost 5 bases, and 12 bases lay between the germline ends. There are 14 residues in the CDR3. CDR3 sequence (DNA): TGTGCCAGCTCACCAGGAGTGGGAGGCGAGACCCAGTACTTC. Its protein product is CASSPGVGGETQYF.

The chain has TRBV7-9 and TRBJ2-7; the match to TRBD1 covers 7 bases. V shed 11 bases, J shed 4 bases, and the junction held 8 bases outside the gene matches. CDR3 length equals 12 residues. Germline lookup yields CDR1 SEHNR and CDR2 FQNEAQ (reference sequence). The CDR3: CALDRLGYEQYF. CDR3 coding DNA: TGTGCCTTGGACAGGTTGGGATACGAGCAGTACTTC.

The J gene is TRBJ2-7, the V gene TRBV7-6, with unresolved D. The CDR3 extends over 17 amino acids. The germline V and J ends were trimmed by 0 bases and 3 bases, with 18 bases remaining between them. The germline V gene has CDR1 SGHVS and CDR2 FNYEAQ. The DNA of the CDR3 is TGTGCCAGCAGCTTAGCGGCTGGCTTCCCGAACATCTACGAGCAGTACTTC. Translation: CASSLAAGFPNIYEQYF.

As regards this clonotype: Just one base apart from a much larger clone, this may be a read error. This chain joins TRBV11-3 and TRBJ2-7, with TRBD2 identical over 7 bases. Germline assignment: CDR1 SGHNT and CDR2 YENEEA. V was pared by 7 bases and J by 3 bases, with 12 bases of the junction left unmatched. The CDR3 covers 15 residues. CDR3 sequence (DNA): TGTGCCAGCACCGTTGGGAGTGGCGGGGGCTACGAGCAGTACTTC. It is translated as CASTVGSGGGYEQYF.